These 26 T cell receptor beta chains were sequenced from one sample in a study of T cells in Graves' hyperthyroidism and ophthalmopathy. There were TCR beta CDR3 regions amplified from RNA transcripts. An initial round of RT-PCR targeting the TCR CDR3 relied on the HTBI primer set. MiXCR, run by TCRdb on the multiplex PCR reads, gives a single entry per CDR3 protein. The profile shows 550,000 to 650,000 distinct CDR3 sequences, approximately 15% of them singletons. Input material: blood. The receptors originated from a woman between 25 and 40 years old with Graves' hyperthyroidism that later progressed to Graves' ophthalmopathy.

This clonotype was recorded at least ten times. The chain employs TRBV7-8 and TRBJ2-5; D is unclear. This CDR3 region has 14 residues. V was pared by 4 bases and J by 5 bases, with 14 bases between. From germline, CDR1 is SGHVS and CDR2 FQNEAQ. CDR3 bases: TGTGCCAGCAGCTCACCGTCAGCCGGGGAGACCCAGTACTTC. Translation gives CASSSPSAGETQYF.

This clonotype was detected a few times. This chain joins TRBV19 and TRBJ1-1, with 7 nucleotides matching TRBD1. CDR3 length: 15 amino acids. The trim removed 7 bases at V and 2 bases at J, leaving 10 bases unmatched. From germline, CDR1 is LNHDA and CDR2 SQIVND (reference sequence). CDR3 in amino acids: CASTLPDRINTEAFF. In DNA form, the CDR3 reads TGTGCCAGTACCTTACCGGACAGGATAAACACTGAAGCTTTCTTT.

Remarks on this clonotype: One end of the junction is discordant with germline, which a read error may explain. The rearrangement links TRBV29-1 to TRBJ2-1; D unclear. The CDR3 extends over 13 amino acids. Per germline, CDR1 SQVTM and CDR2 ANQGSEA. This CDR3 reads CGVGERNYNEQFF. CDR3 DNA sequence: TGCGGCGTTGGAGAAAGAAACTACAATGAGCAGTTCTTC.

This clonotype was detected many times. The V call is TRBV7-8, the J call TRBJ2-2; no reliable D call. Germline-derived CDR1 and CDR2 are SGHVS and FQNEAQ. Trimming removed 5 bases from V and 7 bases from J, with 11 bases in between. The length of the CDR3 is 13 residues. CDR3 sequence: CASSPRAVGELFF. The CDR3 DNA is TGTGCCAGCAGCCCCCGGGCGGTCGGGGAGCTGTTTTTT. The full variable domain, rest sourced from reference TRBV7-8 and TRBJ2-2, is GAGVSQSPRYKVAKRGQDVALRCDPISGHVSLFWYQQALGQGPEFLTYFQNEAQLDKSGLPSDRFFAERPEGSVSTLKIQRTQQEDSAVYLCASSPRAVGELFFGEGSRLTVL.

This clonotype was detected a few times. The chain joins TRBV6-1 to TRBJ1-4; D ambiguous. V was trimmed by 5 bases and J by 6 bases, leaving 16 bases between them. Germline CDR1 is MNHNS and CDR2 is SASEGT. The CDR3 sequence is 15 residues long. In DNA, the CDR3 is TGTGCCAGCAGTACTGGACCGTCACGGCATGAAAAACTGTTTTTT. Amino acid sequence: CASSTGPSRHEKLFF.

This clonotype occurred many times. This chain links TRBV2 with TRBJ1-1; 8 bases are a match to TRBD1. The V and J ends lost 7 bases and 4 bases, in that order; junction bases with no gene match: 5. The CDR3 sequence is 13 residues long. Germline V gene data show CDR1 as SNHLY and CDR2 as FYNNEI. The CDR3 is CASKRQGTTEAFF. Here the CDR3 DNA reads TGTGCCAGCAAGAGACAGGGGACCACTGAAGCTTTCTTT.

CDR3 coding DNA: TGTGCCAGCAGACCTCTTAGTAGCACTGAAGCTTTCTTT. It specifies CASRPLSSTEAFF. The chain employs TRBV6-2 or TRBV6-3 and TRBJ1-1, with no clear D. CDR1 and CDR2 from the germline V gene are MNHEY and SVGEGT. V dropped 6 bases and J dropped 4 bases, with 12 bases sitting between them. The CDR3 length is 13 residues.

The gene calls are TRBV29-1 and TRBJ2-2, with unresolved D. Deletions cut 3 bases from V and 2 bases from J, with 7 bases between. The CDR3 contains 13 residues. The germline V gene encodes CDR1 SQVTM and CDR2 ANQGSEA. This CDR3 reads CSVEAENTGELFF. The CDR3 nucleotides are TGCAGCGTTGAGGCAGAAAACACCGGGGAGCTGTTTTTT.

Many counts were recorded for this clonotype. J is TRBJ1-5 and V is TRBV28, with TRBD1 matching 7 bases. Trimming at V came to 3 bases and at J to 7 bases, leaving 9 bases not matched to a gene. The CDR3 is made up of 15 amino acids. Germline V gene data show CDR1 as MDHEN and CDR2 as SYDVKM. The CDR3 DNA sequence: TGTGCCAGCAGTTTGATCGAGGGGGCGAGGCAGCCCCAGCATTTT. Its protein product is CASSLIEGARQPQHF.

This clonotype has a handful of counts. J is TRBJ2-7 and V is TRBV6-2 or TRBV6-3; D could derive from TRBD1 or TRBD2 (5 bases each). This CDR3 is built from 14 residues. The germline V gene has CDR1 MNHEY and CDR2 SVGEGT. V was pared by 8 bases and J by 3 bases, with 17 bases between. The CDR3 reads CASVRDLGNYEQYF. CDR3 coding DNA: TGTGCCAGCGTTAGGGACCTGGGAAACTACGAGCAGTACTTC.

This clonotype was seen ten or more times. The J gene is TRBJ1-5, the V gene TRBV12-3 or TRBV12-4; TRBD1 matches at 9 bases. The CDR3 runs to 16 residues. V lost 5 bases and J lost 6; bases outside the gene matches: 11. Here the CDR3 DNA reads TGTGCCAGCAGTGCGCCGGGACAGGGCCCCAGTCAGCCCCAGCATTTT. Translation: CASSAPGQGPSQPQHF.

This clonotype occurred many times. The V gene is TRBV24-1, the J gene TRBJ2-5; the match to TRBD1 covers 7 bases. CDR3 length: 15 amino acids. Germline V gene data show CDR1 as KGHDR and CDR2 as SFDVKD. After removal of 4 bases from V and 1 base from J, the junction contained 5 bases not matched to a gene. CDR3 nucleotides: TGTGCCACCAGTGACCCACGGGACAGCCAAGAGACCCAGTACTTC. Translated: CATSDPRDSQETQYF.

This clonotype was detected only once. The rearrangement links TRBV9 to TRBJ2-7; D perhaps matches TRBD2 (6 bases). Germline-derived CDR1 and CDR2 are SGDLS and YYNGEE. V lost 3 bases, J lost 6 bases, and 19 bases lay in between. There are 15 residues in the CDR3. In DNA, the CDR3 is TGTGCCAGCAGCGCCGGGGGTCTTGTAGTGGGCGAGCAGTACTTC. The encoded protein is CASSAGGLVVGEQYF.

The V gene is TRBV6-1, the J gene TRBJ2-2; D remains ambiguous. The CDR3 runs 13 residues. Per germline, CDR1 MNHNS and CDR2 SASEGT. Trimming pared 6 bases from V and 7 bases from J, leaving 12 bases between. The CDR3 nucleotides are TGTGCCAGCAGAATTGGAGAGTACGGGGAGCTGTTTTTT. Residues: CASRIGEYGELFF.

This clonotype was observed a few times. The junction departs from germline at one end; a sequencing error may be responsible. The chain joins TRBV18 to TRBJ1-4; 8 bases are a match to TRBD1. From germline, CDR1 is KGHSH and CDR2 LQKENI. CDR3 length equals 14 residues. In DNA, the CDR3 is TGTGCCAGCTCCGCGGACAGGGTTAATGAAAAGCTGTTTTTT. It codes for CASSADRVNEKLFF.

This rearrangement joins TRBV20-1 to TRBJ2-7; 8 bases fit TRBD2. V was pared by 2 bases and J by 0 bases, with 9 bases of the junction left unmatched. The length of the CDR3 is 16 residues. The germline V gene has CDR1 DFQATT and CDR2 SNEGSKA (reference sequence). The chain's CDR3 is CSARSPGGTSSYEQYF. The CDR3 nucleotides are TGCAGTGCTAGATCCCCGGGGGGGACGAGCTCCTACGAGCAGTACTTC.

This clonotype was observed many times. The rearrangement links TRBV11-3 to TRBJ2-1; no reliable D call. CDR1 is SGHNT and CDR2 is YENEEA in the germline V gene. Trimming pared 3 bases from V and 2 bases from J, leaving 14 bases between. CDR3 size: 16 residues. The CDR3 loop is CASSLEPETAYNEQFF. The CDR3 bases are TGTGCCAGCAGCTTGGAACCAGAGACCGCCTACAATGAGCAGTTCTTC.

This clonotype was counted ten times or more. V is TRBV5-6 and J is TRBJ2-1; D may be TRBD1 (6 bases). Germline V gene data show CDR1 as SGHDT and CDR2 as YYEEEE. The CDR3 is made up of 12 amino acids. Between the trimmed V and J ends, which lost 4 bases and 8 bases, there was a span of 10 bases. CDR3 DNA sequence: TGTGCCAGCAGCACAGGGATCGATGAGCAGTTCTTC. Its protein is CASSTGIDEQFF.

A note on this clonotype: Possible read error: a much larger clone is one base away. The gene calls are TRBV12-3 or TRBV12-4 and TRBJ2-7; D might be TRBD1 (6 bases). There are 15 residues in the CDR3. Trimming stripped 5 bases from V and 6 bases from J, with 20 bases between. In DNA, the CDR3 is TGTGCCAGCAGTCAGGGGCTACAGGGTCCCTGCGAGCAGTACTTC. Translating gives CASSQGLQGPCEQYF.

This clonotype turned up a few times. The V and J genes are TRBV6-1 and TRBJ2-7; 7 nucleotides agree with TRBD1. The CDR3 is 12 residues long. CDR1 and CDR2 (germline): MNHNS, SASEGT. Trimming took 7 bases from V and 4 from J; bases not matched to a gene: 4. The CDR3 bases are TGTGCCAGCACTCAGGGGGTTTACGAGCAGTACTTC. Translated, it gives CASTQGVYEQYF.

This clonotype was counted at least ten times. CDR3 loop: CATSDDSYEQYF. The CDR3 DNA reads TGTGCCACCAGTGATGACTCCTACGAGCAGTACTTC. V usage is TRBV24-1 and J usage is TRBJ2-7; D unclear. Looked up from germline, CDR1 is KGHDR and CDR2 is SFDVKD. Trimming left V 3 bases short and J 0 bases short, with 2 bases between. The CDR3 runs 12 residues.

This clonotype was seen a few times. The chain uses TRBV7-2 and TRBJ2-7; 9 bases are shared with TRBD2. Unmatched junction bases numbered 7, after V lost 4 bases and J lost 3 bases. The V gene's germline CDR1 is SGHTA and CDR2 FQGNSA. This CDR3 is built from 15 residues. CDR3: CASSSGTSRYYEQYF. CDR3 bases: TGTGCCAGCAGCTCGGGGACTAGCCGCTACTACGAGCAGTACTTC.

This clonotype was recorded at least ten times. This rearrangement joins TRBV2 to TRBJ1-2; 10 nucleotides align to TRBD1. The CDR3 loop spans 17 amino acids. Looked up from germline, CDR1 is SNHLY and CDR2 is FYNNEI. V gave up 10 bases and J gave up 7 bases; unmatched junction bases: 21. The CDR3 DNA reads TGTGCCATCTGGGGGCTACGACAGGGGGCGCGGAGTAGTGGCTACACCTTC. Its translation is CAIWGLRQGARSSGYTF. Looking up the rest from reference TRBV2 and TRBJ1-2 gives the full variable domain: EPEVTQTPSHQVTQMGQEVILRCVPISNHLYFYWYRQILGQKVEFLVSFYNNEISEKSEIFDDQFSVERPDGSNFTLKIRSTKLEDSAMYFCAIWGLRQGARSSGYTFGSGTRLTVV.

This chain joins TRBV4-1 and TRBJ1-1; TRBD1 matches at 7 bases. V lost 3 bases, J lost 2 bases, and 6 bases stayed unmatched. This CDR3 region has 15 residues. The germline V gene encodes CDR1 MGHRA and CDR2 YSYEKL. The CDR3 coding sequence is TGCGCCAGCAGCCACTCGACAGGGCCCAACACTGAAGCTTTCTTT. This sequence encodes CASSHSTGPNTEAFF.

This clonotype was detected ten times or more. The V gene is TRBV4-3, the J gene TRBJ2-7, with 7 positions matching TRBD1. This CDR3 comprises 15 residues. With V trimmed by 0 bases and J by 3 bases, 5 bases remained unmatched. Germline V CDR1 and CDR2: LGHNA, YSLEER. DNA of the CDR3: TGCGCCAGCAGCCAAGAATCCCAGGGGGACTACGAGCAGTACTTC. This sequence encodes CASSQESQGDYEQYF.

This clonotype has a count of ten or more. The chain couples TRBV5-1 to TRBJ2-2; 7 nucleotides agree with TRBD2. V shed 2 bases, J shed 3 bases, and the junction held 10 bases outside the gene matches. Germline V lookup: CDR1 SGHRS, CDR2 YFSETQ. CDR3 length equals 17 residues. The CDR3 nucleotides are TGCGCCAGCAGCTTCGACCCTGGCGGGAGCGACACCGGGGAGCTGTTTTTT. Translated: CASSFDPGGSDTGELFF. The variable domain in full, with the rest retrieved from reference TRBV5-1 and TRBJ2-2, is KAGVTQTPRYLIKTRGQQVTLSCSPISGHRSVSWYQQTPGQGLQFLFEYFSETQRNKGNFPGRFSGRQFSNSRSEMNVSTLELGDSALYLCASSFDPGGSDTGELFFGEGSRLTVL.